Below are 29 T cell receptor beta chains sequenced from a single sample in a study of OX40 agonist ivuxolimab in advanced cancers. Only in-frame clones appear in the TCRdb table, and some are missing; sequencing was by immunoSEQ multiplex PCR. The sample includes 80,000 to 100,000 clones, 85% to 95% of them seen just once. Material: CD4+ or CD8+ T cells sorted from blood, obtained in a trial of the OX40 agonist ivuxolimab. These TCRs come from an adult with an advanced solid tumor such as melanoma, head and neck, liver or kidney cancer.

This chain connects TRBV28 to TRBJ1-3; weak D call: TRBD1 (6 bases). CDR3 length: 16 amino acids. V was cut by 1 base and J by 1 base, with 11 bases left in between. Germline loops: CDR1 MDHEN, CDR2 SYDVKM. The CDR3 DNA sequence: TGTGCCAGCAGTTTATTTACAGGGAGGTCTGGAAACACCATATATTTT. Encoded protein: CASSLFTGRSGNTIYF. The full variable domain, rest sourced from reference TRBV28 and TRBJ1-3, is DVKVTQSSRYLVKRTGEKVFLECVQDMDHENMFWYRQDPGLGLRLIYFSYDVKMKEKGDIPEGYSVSREKKERFSLILESASTNQTSMYLCASSLFTGRSGNTIYFGEGSWLTVV.

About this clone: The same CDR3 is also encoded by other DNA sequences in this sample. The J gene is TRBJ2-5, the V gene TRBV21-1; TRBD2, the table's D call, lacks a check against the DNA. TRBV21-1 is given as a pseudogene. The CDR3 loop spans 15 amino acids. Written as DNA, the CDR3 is TGTGCCAGCAGCAAGGTAGCGGGAGAGGAAGAAACCCAGTACTTC. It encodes CASSKVAGEEETQYF.

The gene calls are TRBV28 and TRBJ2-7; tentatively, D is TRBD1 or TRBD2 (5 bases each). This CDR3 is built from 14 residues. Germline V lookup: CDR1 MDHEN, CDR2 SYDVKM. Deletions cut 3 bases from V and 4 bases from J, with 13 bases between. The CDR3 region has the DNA TGTGCCAGCAGTTTGGGGGACCCGGGTTACGAGCAGTACTTC. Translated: CASSLGDPGYEQYF. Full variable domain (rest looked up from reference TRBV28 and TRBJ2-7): DVKVTQSSRYLVKRTGEKVFLECVQDMDHENMFWYRQDPGLGLRLIYFSYDVKMKEKGDIPEGYSVSREKKERFSLILESASTNQTSMYLCASSLGDPGYEQYFGPGTRLTVT.

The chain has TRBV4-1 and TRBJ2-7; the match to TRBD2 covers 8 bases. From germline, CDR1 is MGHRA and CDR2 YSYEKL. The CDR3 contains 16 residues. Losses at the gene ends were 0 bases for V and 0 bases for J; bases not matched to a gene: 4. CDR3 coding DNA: TGCGCCAGCAGCCAAGACCTGCGGGGGGCCTCCTACGAGCAGTACTTC. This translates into CASSQDLRGASYEQYF.

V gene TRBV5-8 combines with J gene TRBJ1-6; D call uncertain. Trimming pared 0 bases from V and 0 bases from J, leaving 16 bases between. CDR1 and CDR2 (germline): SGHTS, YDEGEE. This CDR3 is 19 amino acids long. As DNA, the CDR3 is TGTGCCAGCAGCTTGGACAGTTATCCCGAGCTCTCCTATAATTCACCCCTCCACTTT. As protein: CASSLDSYPELSYNSPLHF.

CDR3 DNA: TGCGCCAGCAGCTTGGAACGGCAGACTATCTACGAGCAGTACTTC. This gives the protein CASSLERQTIYEQYF. V is TRBV5-1 and J is TRBJ2-7, with D perhaps TRBD2 (5 bases). Germline V CDR1 and CDR2: SGHRS, YFSETQ. The CDR3 covers 15 residues. V dropped 0 bases and J dropped 3 bases, with 13 bases sitting between them.

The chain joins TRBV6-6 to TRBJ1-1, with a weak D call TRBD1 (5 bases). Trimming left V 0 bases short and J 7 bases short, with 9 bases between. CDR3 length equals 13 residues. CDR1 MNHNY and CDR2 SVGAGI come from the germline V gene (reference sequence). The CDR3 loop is CASSYSGGGEAFF. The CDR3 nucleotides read TGTGCCAGCAGTTACTCGGGGGGGGGTGAAGCTTTCTTT.

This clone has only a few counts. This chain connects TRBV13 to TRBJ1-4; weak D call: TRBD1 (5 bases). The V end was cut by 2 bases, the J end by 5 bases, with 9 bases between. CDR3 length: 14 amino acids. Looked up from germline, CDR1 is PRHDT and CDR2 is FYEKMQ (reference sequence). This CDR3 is CASSLRGSNEKLFF. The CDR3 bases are TGTGCCAGCAGCTTAAGGGGTTCGAATGAAAAACTGTTTTTT.

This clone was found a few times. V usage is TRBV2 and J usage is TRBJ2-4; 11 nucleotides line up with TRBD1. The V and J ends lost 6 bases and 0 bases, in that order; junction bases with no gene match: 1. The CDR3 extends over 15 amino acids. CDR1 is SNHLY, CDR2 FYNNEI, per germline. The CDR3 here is CASRGQGVAKNIQYF. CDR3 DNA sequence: TGTGCCAGCAGGGGACAGGGGGTAGCCAAAAACATTCAGTACTTC.

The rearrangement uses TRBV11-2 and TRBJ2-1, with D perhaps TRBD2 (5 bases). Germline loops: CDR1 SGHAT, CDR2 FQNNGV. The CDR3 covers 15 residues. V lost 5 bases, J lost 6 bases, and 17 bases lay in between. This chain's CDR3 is CASSPSLTLTNEQFF. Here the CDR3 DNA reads TGTGCCAGCAGCCCTAGCCTAACCCTAACCAATGAGCAGTTCTTC.

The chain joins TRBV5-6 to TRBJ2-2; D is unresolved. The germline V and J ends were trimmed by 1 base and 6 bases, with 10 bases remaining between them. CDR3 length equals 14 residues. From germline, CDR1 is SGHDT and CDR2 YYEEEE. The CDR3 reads CASSLNGRAGELFF. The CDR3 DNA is TGTGCCAGCAGCTTGAACGGGCGTGCCGGGGAGCTGTTTTTT.

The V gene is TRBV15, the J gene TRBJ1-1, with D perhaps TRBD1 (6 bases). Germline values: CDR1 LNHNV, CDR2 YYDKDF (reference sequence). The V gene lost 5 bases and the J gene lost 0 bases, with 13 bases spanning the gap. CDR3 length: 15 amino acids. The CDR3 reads CATSGWDTVNTEAFF. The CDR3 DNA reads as TGTGCCACCAGCGGCTGGGACACCGTGAACACTGAAGCTTTCTTT.

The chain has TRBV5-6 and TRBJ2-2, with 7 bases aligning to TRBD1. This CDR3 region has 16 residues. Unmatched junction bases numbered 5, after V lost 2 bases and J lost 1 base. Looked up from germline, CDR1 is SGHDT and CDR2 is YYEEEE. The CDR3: CASSLGTAKNTGELFF. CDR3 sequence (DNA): TGTGCCAGCAGCTTAGGGACAGCCAAGAACACCGGGGAGCTGTTTTTT.

Here the CDR3 reads CASSLAEGKREVRNEQFF. Written as DNA, the CDR3 is TGTGCCAGCAGCTTAGCGGAGGGGAAGCGGGAGGTTAGAAATGAGCAGTTCTTC. The chain links TRBV7-9 to TRBJ2-1; TRBD2 agrees at 9 bases. There are 18 residues in the CDR3. CDR1 and CDR2 from the germline V gene are SEHNR and FQNEAQ (reference sequence). V was pared by 0 bases and J by 7 bases, with 13 bases of the junction left unmatched.

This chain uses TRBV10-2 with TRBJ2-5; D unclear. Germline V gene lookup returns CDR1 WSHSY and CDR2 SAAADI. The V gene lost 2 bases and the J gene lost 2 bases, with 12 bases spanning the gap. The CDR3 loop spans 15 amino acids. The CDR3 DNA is TGCGCCAGCAGTGAGCCGACCCTTTTACAAGAGACCCAGTACTTC. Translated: CASSEPTLLQETQYF.

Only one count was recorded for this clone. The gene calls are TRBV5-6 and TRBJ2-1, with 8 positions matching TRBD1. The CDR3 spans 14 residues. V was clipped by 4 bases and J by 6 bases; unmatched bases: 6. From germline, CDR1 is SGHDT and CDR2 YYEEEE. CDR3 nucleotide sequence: TGTGCCAGCAGCCGACGGACAGGGCCCAATGAGCAGTTCTTC. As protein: CASSRRTGPNEQFF.

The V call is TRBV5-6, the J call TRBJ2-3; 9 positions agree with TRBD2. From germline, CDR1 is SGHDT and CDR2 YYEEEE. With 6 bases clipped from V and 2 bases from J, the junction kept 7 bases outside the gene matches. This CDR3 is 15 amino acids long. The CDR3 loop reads CASIEAGGLTDTQYF. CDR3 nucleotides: TGTGCCAGCATCGAAGCGGGGGGACTCACAGATACGCAGTATTTT. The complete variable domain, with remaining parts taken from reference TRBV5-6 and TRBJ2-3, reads DAGVTQSPTHLIKTRGQQVTLRCSPKSGHDTVSWYQQALGQGPQFIFQYYEEEERQRGNFPDRFSGHQFPNYSSELNVNALLLGDSALYLCASIEAGGLTDTQYFGPGTRLTVL.

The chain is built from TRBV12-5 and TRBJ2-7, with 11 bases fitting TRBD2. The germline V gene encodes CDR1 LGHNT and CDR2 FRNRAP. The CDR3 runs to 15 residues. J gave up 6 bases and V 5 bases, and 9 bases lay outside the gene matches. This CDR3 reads CASGPLTSGNGEQYF. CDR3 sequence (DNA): TGTGCTAGTGGTCCCCTGACTAGCGGGAACGGCGAGCAGTACTTC.

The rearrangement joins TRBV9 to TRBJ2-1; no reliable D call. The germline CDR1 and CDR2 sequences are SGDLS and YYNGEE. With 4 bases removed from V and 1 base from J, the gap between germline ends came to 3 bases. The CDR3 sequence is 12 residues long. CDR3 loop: CASSLSYNEQFF. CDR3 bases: TGTGCCAGCAGCCTTTCCTACAATGAGCAGTTCTTC. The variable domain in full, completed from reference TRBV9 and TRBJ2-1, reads DSGVTQTPKHLITATGQRVTLRCSPRSGDLSVYWYQQSLDQGLQFLIQYYNGEERAKGNILERFSAQQFPDLHSELNLSSLELGDSALYFCASSLSYNEQFFGPGTRLTVL.

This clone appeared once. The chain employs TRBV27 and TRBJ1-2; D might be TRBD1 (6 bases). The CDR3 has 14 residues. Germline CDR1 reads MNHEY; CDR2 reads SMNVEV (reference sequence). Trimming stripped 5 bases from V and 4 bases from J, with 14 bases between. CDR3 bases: TGTGCCAGCAGTCCCCGAGGGGGGGGCTATGGCTACACCTTC. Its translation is CASSPRGGGYGYTF.

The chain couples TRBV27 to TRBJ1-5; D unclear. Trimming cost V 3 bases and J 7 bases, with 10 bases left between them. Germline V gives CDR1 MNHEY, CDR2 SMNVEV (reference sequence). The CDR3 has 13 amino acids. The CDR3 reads CASSFNLRQPQHF. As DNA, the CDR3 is TGTGCCAGCAGTTTCAATCTACGCCAGCCCCAGCATTTT.

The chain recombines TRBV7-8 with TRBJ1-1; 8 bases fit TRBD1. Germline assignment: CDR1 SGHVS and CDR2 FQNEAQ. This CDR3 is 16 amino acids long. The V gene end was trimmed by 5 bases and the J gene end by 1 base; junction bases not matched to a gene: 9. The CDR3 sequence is CASSPRDRWANTEAFF. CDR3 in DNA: TGTGCCAGCAGCCCCCGGGACAGGTGGGCGAACACTGAAGCTTTCTTT.

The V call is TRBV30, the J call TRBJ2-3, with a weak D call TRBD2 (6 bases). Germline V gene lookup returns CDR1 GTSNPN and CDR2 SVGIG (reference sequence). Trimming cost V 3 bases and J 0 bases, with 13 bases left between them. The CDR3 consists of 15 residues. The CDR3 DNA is TGTGCCTGGAGCTGGGGGGTAGGAAGCACAGATACGCAGTATTTT. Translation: CAWSWGVGSTDTQYF.

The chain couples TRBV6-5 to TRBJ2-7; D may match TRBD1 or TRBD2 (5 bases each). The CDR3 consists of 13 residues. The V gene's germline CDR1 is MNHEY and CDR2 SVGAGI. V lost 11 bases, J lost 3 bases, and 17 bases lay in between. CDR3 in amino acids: CAAGGAEHYEQYF. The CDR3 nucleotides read TGTGCCGCTGGGGGAGCGGAGCACTACGAGCAGTACTTC.

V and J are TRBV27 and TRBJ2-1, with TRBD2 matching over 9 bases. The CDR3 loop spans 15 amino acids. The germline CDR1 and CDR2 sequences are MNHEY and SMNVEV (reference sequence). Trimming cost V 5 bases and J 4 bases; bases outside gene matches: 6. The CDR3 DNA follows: TGTGCCAGCAGTATAGCGGGAGTTCTTTACAATGAGCAGTTCTTC. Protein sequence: CASSIAGVLYNEQFF.

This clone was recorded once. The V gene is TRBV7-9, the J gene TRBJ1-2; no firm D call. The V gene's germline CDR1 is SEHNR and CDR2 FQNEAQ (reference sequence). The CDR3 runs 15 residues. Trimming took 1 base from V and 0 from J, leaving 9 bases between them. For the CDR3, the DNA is TGTGCCAGCAGCTTAGTCCGGAAAACTAACTATGGCTACACCTTC. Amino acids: CASSLVRKTNYGYTF.

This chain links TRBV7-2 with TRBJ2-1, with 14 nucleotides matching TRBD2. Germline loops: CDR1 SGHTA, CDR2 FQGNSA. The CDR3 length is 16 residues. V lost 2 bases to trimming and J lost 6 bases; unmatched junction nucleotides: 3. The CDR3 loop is CASSLRLAGGGNEQFF. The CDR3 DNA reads TGTGCCAGCAGCTTAAGACTAGCGGGAGGGGGCAATGAGCAGTTCTTC. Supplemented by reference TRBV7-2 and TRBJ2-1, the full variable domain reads GAGVSQSPSNKVTEKGKDVELRCDPISGHTALYWYRQSLGQGLEFLIYFQGNSAPDKSGLPSDRFSAERTGGSVSTLTIQRTQQEDSAVYLCASSLRLAGGGNEQFFGPGTRLTVL.

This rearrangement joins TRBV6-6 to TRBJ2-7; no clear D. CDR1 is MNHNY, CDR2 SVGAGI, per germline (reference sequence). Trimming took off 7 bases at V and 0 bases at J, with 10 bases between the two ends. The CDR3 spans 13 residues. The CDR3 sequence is CASIMDGSYEQYF. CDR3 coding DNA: TGTGCCAGCATCATGGACGGCTCCTACGAGCAGTACTTC.

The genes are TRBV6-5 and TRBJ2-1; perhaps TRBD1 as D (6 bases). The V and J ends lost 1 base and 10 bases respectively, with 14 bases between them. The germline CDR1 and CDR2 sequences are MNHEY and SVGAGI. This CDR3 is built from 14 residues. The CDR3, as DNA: TGTGCCAGCAGTTACTTCAAACAGGGTGAGGAGCAGTTCTTC. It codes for CASSYFKQGEEQFF.